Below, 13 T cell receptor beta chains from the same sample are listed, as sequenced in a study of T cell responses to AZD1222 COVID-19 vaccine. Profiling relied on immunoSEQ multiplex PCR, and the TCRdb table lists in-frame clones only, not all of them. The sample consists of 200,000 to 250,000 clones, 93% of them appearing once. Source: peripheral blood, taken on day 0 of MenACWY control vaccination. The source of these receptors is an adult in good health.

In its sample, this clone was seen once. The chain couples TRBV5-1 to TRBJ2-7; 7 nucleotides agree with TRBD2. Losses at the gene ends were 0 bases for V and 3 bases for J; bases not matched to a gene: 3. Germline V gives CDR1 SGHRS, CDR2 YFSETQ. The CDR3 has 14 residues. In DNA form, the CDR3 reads TGCGCCAGCAGCTTGGGACTAGCCAGCTACGAGCAGTACTTC. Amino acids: CASSLGLASYEQYF.

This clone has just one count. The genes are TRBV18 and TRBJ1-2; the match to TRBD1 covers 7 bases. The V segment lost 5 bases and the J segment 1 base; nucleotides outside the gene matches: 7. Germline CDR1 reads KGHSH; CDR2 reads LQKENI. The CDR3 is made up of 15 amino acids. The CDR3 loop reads CASSSRDSINYGYTF. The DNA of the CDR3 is TGTGCCAGCTCATCCAGGGACAGCATTAACTATGGCTACACCTTC.

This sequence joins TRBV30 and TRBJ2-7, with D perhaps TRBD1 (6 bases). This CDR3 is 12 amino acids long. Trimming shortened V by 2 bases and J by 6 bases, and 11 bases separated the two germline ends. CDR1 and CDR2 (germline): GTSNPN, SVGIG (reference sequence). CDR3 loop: CAWSLSRGEQYF. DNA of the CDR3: TGTGCCTGGAGTCTTAGCAGGGGCGAGCAGTACTTC.

CDR3 bases: TGTGCCAGCAGCGGAGGAGGGAGTGGGCCCCAGCATTTT. Its translation is CASSGGGSGPQHF. V usage is TRBV7-2 and J usage is TRBJ1-5, with D uncertain. The germline V gene encodes CDR1 SGHTA and CDR2 FQGNSA. CDR3 length: 13 amino acids. Trimming pared 5 bases from V and 9 bases from J, leaving 14 bases between.

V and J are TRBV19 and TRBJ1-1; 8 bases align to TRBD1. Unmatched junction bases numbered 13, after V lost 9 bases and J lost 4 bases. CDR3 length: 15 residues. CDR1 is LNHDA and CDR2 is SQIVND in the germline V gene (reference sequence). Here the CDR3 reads CASTRQGAVGTEAFF. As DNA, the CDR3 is TGTGCCAGCACCCGTCAGGGGGCGGTCGGCACTGAAGCTTTCTTT.

The CDR3 spells CAISESIGSGGYTF. CDR3 DNA: TGTGCCATCAGTGAGTCGATAGGCTCCGGGGGCTACACCTTC. V gene TRBV10-3 combines with J gene TRBJ1-2; D gene uncertain. From germline, CDR1 is ENHRY and CDR2 SYGVKD. V was cut by 0 bases and J by 8 bases, with 13 bases left in between. The CDR3 is made up of 14 amino acids.

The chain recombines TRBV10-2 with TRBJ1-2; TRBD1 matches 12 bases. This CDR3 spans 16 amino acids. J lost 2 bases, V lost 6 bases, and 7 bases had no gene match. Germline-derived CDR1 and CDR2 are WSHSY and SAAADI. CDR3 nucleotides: TGCGCCAGCAGGGGGGGACAGGGGGCAATGAACTATGGCTACACCTTC. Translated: CASRGGQGAMNYGYTF.

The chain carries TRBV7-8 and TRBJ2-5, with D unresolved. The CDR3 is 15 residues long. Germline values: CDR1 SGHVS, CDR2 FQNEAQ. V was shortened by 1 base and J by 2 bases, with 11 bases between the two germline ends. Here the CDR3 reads CASSLDRAFQETQYF. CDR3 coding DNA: TGTGCCAGCAGCTTAGACAGAGCCTTTCAAGAGACCCAGTACTTC.

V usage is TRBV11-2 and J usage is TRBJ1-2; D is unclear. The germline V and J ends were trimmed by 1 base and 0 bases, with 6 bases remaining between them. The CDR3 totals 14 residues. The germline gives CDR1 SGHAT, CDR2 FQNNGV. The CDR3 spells CASSLVYSNYGYTF. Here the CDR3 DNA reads TGTGCCAGCAGCTTAGTGTATTCTAACTATGGCTACACCTTC.

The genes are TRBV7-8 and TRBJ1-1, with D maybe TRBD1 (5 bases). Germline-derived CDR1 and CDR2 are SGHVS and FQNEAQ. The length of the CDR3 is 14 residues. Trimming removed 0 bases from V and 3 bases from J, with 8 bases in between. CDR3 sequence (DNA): TGTGCCAGCAGCTTAGCGTCGGGGGACACTGAAGCTTTCTTT. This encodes CASSLASGDTEAFF. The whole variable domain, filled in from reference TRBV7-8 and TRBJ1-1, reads GAGVSQSPRYKVAKRGQDVALRCDPISGHVSLFWYQQALGQGPEFLTYFQNEAQLDKSGLPSDRFFAERPEGSVSTLKIQRTQQEDSAVYLCASSLASGDTEAFFGQGTRLTVV.

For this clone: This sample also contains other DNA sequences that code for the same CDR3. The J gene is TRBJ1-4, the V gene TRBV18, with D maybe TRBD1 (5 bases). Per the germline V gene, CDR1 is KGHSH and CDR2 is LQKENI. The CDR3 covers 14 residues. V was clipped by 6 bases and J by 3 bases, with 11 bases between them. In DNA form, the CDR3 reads TGTGCCAGCTCGCCCCCAGGGTCTAATGAAAAACTGTTTTTT. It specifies CASSPPGSNEKLFF.

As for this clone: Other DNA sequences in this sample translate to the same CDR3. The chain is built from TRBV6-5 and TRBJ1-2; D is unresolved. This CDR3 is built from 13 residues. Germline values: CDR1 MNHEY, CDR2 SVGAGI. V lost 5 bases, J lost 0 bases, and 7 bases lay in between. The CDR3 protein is CASSPTANYGYTF. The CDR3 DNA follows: TGTGCCAGCAGTCCAACAGCTAACTATGGCTACACCTTC.

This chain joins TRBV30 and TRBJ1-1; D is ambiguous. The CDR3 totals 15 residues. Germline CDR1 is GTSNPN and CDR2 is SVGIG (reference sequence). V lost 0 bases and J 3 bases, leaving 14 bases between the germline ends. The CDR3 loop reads CAWSVRTVADTEAFF. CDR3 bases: TGTGCCTGGAGTGTAAGGACTGTGGCGGACACTGAAGCTTTCTTT.